These 27 T cell receptor beta chains were sequenced from one sample in a study of CD8+ T cells in alopecia areata. Once RNA had been extracted, it was reverse transcribed into cDNA to act as the sequencing template. Measured with immunoSEQ multiplex PCR; TCRdb has only the in-frame clones, and not every one. Found here are under 110,000 clones, about 61% of them singletons; the top ten hold about 16%. Treatment described: oral pan-JAK inhibitor, 5-10 mg twice daily. The sample in question was CD8+ T cells sorted from blood, obtained at approximately week 60, from a patient treated with tofacitinib. The receptor set was obtained from a human donor with alopecia areata.

This rearrangement joins TRBV12-5 to TRBJ1-1; the D is unclear. Germline CDR1 LGHNT, CDR2 FRNRAP. V was shortened by 1 base and J by 2 bases, with 14 bases between the two germline ends. CDR3 length equals 16 residues. This chain's CDR3 is CASGLGLQWANTEAFF. Written as DNA, the CDR3 is TGTGCTAGTGGTTTGGGCTTACAGTGGGCTAACACTGAAGCTTTCTTT. The variable domain in full, with the rest retrieved from reference TRBV12-5 and TRBJ1-1, is DARVTQTPRHKVTEMGQEVTMRCQPILGHNTVFWYRQTMMQGLELLAYFRNRAPLDDSGMPKDRFSAEMPDATLATLKIQPSEPRDSAVYFCASGLGLQWANTEAFFGQGTRLTVV.

The rearrangement uses TRBV7-9 and TRBJ1-2; TRBD1 might be the D (5 bases). Deletions cut 4 bases from V and 5 bases from J, with 20 bases between. Germline V lookup: CDR1 SEHNR, CDR2 FQNEAQ (reference sequence). The CDR3 is 16 amino acids. The CDR3 sequence is CASSYTGAKREYGYTF. CDR3 nucleotide sequence: TGTGCCAGCAGCTATACCGGGGCCAAAAGGGAATATGGCTACACCTTC.

The V and J genes are TRBV30 and TRBJ2-7; the D gene could be TRBD1 or TRBD2 (6 bases each). The CDR3 consists of 15 residues. V shed 3 bases and J shed 1 base, with 16 bases lying between them. CDR1 and CDR2 from the germline V gene are GTSNPN and SVGIG (reference sequence). CDR3 nucleotides: TGTGCCTGGAGCCGGGGGCAGGGGCCTTCCTACGAGCAGTACTTC. Translating it yields CAWSRGQGPSYEQYF.

V gene TRBV10-1 combines with J gene TRBJ1-1; D is unclear. The CDR3 is made up of 12 amino acids. V lost 1 base and J lost 1, with 1 base in between. CDR1 is WNHNN, CDR2 SYGVQD, per germline (reference sequence). CDR3 sequence reads: CASSEWNTEAFF. CDR3 coding DNA: TGCGCCAGCAGTGAGTGGAACACTGAAGCTTTCTTT.

V usage is TRBV7-6 and J usage is TRBJ2-3, with D unresolved. CDR1 is SGHVS, CDR2 FNYEAQ, per germline. This CDR3 has 13 amino acids. Trimming stripped 1 base from V and 4 bases from J, with 6 bases between. The CDR3 here is CASSLEVSDTQYF. The CDR3 coding sequence is TGTGCCAGCAGCTTAGAAGTCTCAGATACGCAGTATTTT.

This chain links TRBV6-1 with TRBJ2-5; D perhaps matches TRBD2 (5 bases). The V end was cut by 10 bases, the J end by 4 bases, with 10 bases between. CDR3 length: 11 amino acids. The germline V gene has CDR1 MNHNS and CDR2 SASEGT. CDR3 protein: CATREGETQYF. CDR3 nucleotide sequence: TGTGCCACCCGAGAGGGAGAGACCCAGTACTTC.

The V call is TRBV30, the J call TRBJ2-7; D unresolved. Gene TRBJ2-5 matches the end of the DNA better, so the J call may be wrong. This CDR3 has 11 amino acids. Germline lookup yields CDR1 GTSNPN and CDR2 SVGIG (reference sequence). The DNA of the CDR3 is TGTGCCTGGAGCGTACAAGAGACCCAGTACTTC. Its protein product is CAWSVQETQYF.

The chain carries TRBV2 and TRBJ2-7; D might be TRBD1 (5 bases). The CDR3 totals 12 residues. Germline V CDR1 and CDR2: SNHLY, FYNNEI. V lost 6 bases, J lost 2 bases, and 8 bases lay in between. CDR3 DNA: TGTGCCAGCAGAGGGGATACCTACGAGCAGTACTTC. Its protein is CASRGDTYEQYF. Combining the CDR3 with reference TRBV2 and TRBJ2-7 gives the whole variable domain EPEVTQTPSHQVTQMGQEVILRCVPISNHLYFYWYRQILGQKVEFLVSFYNNEISEKSEIFDDQFSVERPDGSNFTLKIRSTKLEDSAMYFCASRGDTYEQYFGPGTRLTVT.

This clone was counted a single time. The V gene is TRBV15, the J gene TRBJ2-5, with D tentatively TRBD2 (5 bases). Germline V gene sequence: CDR1 LNHNV, CDR2 YYDKDF (reference sequence). V was trimmed by 6 bases and J by 2 bases, leaving 28 bases between them. The CDR3 is made up of 19 amino acids. Here the CDR3 reads CATSVSRLNSGNPQETQYF. The CDR3 nucleotides are TGTGCCACCAGTGTCAGCCGCTTGAATTCGGGGAACCCACAAGAGACCCAGTACTTC. The full variable domain, completed using reference TRBV15 and TRBJ2-5, is DAMVIQNPRYQVTQFGKPVTLSCSQTLNHNVMYWYQQKSSQAPKLLFHYYDKDFNNEADTPDNFQSRRPNTSFCFLDIRSPGLGDTAMYLCATSVSRLNSGNPQETQYFGPGTRLLVL.

This clone was seen a few times. At one of its ends the junction is not consistent with the germline gene, which may arise from a read error. The J gene is TRBJ2-3, the V gene TRBV7-9; 9 nucleotides line up with TRBD1. Looked up from germline, CDR1 is SEHNR and CDR2 is FQNEAQ (reference sequence). The CDR3 covers 12 residues. CDR3 DNA: TGTGCCAGCAGCACAAAGACAGGGGGGGTCAGATTT. It yields the protein CASSTKTGGVRF.

DNA for the CDR3: TGTGCCAGCAGCACCGGGACTAGTTACGAGCAGTACTTC. This encodes CASSTGTSYEQYF. The chain carries TRBV7-9 and TRBJ2-7, with TRBD2 matching 8 bases. With V trimmed by 5 bases and J by 4 bases, 4 bases remained unmatched. Per germline, CDR1 SEHNR and CDR2 FQNEAQ (reference sequence). The CDR3 runs to 13 residues.

The chain couples TRBV5-1 to TRBJ1-3, with D possibly matching TRBD1 (5 bases). With 5 bases removed from V and 1 base from J, the gap between germline ends came to 19 bases. Germline values: CDR1 SGHRS, CDR2 YFSETQ. The CDR3 is 17 amino acids. In nucleotides, the CDR3 is TGCGCCAGCAGTCACCTGGCGTGGGGACCGTCTGGAAACACCATATATTTT. Protein sequence: CASSHLAWGPSGNTIYF.

V and J are TRBV29-1 and TRBJ1-1; a weak D match, TRBD1 (5 bases). The V gene lost 3 bases and the J gene lost 1 base, with 18 bases spanning the gap. The CDR3 has 16 residues. Germline loops: CDR1 SQVTM, CDR2 ANQGSEA. The CDR3 DNA is TGCAGCGTTGAGAGGGGATTAAGGTGGGGGAACACTGAAGCTTTCTTT. Translation: CSVERGLRWGNTEAFF. Full variable domain (remainder filled in from reference TRBV29-1 and TRBJ1-1): SAVISQKPSRDICQRGTSLTIQCQVDSQVTMMFWYRQQPGQSLTLIATANQGSEATYESGFVIDKFPISRPNLTFSTLTVSNMSPEDSSIYLCSVERGLRWGNTEAFFGQGTRLTVV.

The chain links TRBV12-5 to TRBJ2-1, with 7 bases fitting TRBD2. V shed 6 bases and J 0 bases; nucleotides not matched to a gene: 5. Germline V gene lookup returns CDR1 LGHNT and CDR2 FRNRAP. The CDR3 runs to 15 residues. This chain's CDR3 is CASGDGGSSYNEQFF. DNA of the CDR3: TGTGCTAGTGGAGACGGGGGGAGCTCCTACAATGAGCAGTTCTTC.

The chain carries TRBV30 and TRBJ2-3; a possible D gene is TRBD1 (6 bases). The CDR3 covers 14 residues. V was trimmed by 5 bases and J by 0 bases, leaving 12 bases between them. Germline V gene data show CDR1 as GTSNPN and CDR2 as SVGIG (reference sequence). The chain's CDR3 is CAWDGTKSTDTQYF. The CDR3 DNA reads as TGTGCCTGGGACGGGACAAAAAGCACAGATACGCAGTATTTT.

The rearrangement links TRBV6-6 to TRBJ1-5; D remains unclear. Between the trimmed V and J ends, which lost 2 bases and 5 bases, there was a span of 4 bases. This CDR3 has 12 residues. Germline V CDR1 and CDR2: MNHNY, SVGAGI (reference sequence). The CDR3 sequence is CASSYGDQPQHF. DNA for the CDR3: TGTGCCAGCAGTTACGGGGATCAGCCCCAGCATTTT.

The chain links TRBV28 to TRBJ2-7; D perhaps matches TRBD1 (6 bases). Trimming took off 6 bases at V and 7 bases at J, with 37 bases between the two ends. This CDR3 has 20 amino acids. Germline CDR1 reads MDHEN; CDR2 reads SYDVKM. CDR3 nucleotides: TGTGCCAGCAGCCCGACTTTCCCGACAGTAATTTCGCGTGAGGGGACAGAGCAGTACTTC. This gives the protein CASSPTFPTVISREGTEQYF.

This clone has more than one count but fewer than ten. The chain carries TRBV5-1 and TRBJ2-7; D assignment may be TRBD1 or TRBD2 (5 bases each). CDR1 and CDR2 (germline): SGHRS, YFSETQ. With 1 base removed from V and 0 bases from J, the gap between germline ends came to 11 bases. The CDR3 runs to 15 residues. CDR3 in amino acids: CASSLCRESSYEQYF. DNA of the CDR3: TGCGCCAGCAGCTTGTGCAGGGAGAGCTCCTACGAGCAGTACTTC.

The chain couples TRBV7-8 to TRBJ2-3; TRBD2 matches at 11 bases. Trimming removed 10 bases from V and 6 bases from J; junction bases left unmatched: 9. Germline assignment: CDR1 SGHVS and CDR2 FQNEAQ. This CDR3 spans 14 amino acids. The CDR3 nucleotides are TGTGCCACCACTAGCGGGGGCGTAGGGGATACGCAGTATTTT. This translates into CATTSGGVGDTQYF.

Here the CDR3 reads CASGTQGYTEAFF. The DNA for the CDR3 is TGTGCCAGTGGTACCCAGGGGTACACTGAAGCTTTCTTT. The J gene is TRBJ1-1, the V gene TRBV19; maybe TRBD1 (6 bases). Per germline, CDR1 LNHDA and CDR2 SQIVND (reference sequence). V gave up 8 bases and J gave up 3 bases, with 13 bases separating them. The CDR3 has 13 amino acids.

The chain is built from TRBV18 and TRBJ2-1, with unresolved D. The germline V and J ends were trimmed by 2 bases and 8 bases, with 13 bases remaining between them. This CDR3 is built from 14 residues. CDR1 is KGHSH, CDR2 LQKENI, per germline. The CDR3 region is CASSPKRGSDEQFF. The CDR3 DNA sequence: TGTGCCAGCTCACCAAAGCGTGGGTCGGATGAGCAGTTCTTC.

The chain couples TRBV5-6 to TRBJ2-7, with 7 bases fitting TRBD1. Germline V gene sequence: CDR1 SGHDT, CDR2 YYEEEE. V was clipped by 6 bases and J by 0 bases; unmatched bases: 3. The CDR3 contains 13 residues. The CDR3 region has the DNA TGTGCCAGCAAGGGACAGCACTCCTACGAGCAGTACTTC. Protein product: CASKGQHSYEQYF.

The chain recombines TRBV5-1 with TRBJ1-5; no clear D gene. Trimming took off 2 bases at V and 4 bases at J, with 16 bases between the two ends. Germline assignment: CDR1 SGHRS and CDR2 YFSETQ. The CDR3 runs to 16 residues. The DNA of the CDR3 is TGCGCCAGCAGCTTTGGCGGCTCCCCTGATAATCAGCCCCAGCATTTT. Residues: CASSFGGSPDNQPQHF.

The chain links TRBV11-2 to TRBJ2-7, with D possibly being TRBD1 (6 bases). CDR1 and CDR2 (germline): SGHAT, FQNNGV. Trimming shortened V by 3 bases and J by 9 bases, and 18 bases separated the two germline ends. The CDR3 loop spans 14 amino acids. CDR3 bases: TGTGCCAGCAGCTTCGGACAGTCCTTATTCGTGCAGTACTTC. Translation: CASSFGQSLFVQYF.

The chain uses TRBV9 and TRBJ1-2, with D perhaps matching TRBD1 (6 bases). The CDR3 has 14 amino acids. Germline V lookup: CDR1 SGDLS, CDR2 YYNGEE. The V end was cut by 4 bases, the J end by 7 bases, with 17 bases between. The CDR3 loop is CASSPQGLRGGYTF. In DNA form, the CDR3 reads TGTGCCAGCAGCCCACAGGGCCTCCGTGGTGGCTACACCTTC.

This chain joins TRBV23-1 and TRBJ1-5; 7 bases fit TRBD1. TRBV23-1 is an open reading frame whose function is uncertain. The CDR3 extends over 19 amino acids. Unmatched junction bases numbered 19, after V lost 8 bases and J lost 0 bases. CDR3 in amino acids: CASCTTRDRSFYSNQPQHF. As DNA, the CDR3 is TGCGCCAGCTGTACAACCCGGGACAGATCGTTCTATAGCAATCAGCCCCAGCATTTT.

The sample holds a few counts of this clone. The CDR3, as DNA: TGTGCCAGCAGCTTAGCGGGGGGCATTGACGAGCAGTACTTC. Translating gives CASSLAGGIDEQYF. The J gene is TRBJ2-7, the V gene TRBV7-6; D possibly matches TRBD1 or TRBD2 (6 bases each). The CDR3 loop spans 14 amino acids. Germline CDR1 reads SGHVS; CDR2 reads FNYEAQ. The V gene lost 0 bases and the J gene lost 5 bases, with 11 bases spanning the gap.